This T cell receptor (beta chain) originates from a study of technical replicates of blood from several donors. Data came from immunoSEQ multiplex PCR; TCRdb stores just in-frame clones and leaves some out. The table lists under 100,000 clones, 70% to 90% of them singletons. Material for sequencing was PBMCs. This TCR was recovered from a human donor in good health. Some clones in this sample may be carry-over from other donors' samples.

As DNA, the CDR3 is TGCGCCAGCAGCTGGGGCAGGGTGGAGGAGACCCAGTACTTC. This encodes CASSWGRVEETQYF. This chain links TRBV5-1 with TRBJ2-5, with D possibly TRBD1 on 5 matching bases. The CDR3 is 14 residues long. Trimming left V 3 bases short and J 5 bases short, with 14 bases between. The germline CDR1 and CDR2 sequences are SGHRS and YFSETQ.